This entry lists 12 T cell receptor beta chains sequenced from one sample in a study of post-analysis software for immune sequencing data. TCR beta cDNA libraries included unique molecular identifiers. TCRdb ran MiXCR on the PCR reads and lists one entry per CDR3 protein. This sample has more than 500,000 distinct CDR3 sequences; around 31% occur once, and the top ten carry under 7%. For these TCRs, the target antigens are not known. Whole-study findings and limits: Patients carried a few TRBV segments more frequently than controls did, and TRBV5-6, TRBV5-1 and TRBV20-1 were among them.

Sequenced material: blood. Source of these receptors: a girl aged 2-17 years with multiple sclerosis.

This sequence joins TRBV5-1 and TRBJ2-1, with D hard to call. The CDR3 totals 16 residues. V was clipped by 0 bases and J by 0 bases, with 10 bases between them. Germline V gives CDR1 SGHRS, CDR2 YFSETQ. As DNA, the CDR3 is TGCGCCAGCAGCTTGGAAGTCGGAGACTCCTACAATGAGCAGTTCTTC. Translation gives CASSLEVGDSYNEQFF.

This clonotype showed up just a few times. The rearrangement links TRBV6-2 or TRBV6-3 to TRBJ1-1; D not resolved. V was trimmed by 8 bases and J by 1 base, leaving 11 bases between them. This CDR3 contains 13 residues. CDR1 MNHEY and CDR2 SVGEGT come from the germline V gene. DNA of the CDR3: TGTGCCAGCGCGGGAAGCCCGAACACTGAAGCTTTCTTT. This encodes CASAGSPNTEAFF.

Details on this clonotype: The junction departs from the called germline gene at one end, perhaps through a read error. DNA of the CDR3: TGTGCCAGCAGTTATTCGGGACAAGGGCTCTATGACTACACCTTC. Amino acid sequence: CASSYSGQGLYDYTF. The V call is TRBV6-2 or TRBV6-3, the J call TRBJ1-2, with D perhaps TRBD1 (6 bases). The CDR3 is 15 amino acids. CDR1 is MNHEY, CDR2 SVGEGT, per germline.

The rearrangement joins TRBV6-5 to TRBJ2-5, with D hard to call. TRBJ2-7 matches the DNA end more closely, so the J call is doubtful. Germline assignment: CDR1 MNHEY and CDR2 SVGAGI. The CDR3 runs to 11 residues. The CDR3 coding sequence is TGTGCCAGATTACAAGTCCACGAGCAGTACTTC. This encodes CARLQVHEQYF.

The V call is TRBV12-3 or TRBV12-4, the J call TRBJ1-6; D ambiguous. The CDR3 contains 14 residues. V shed 6 bases and J shed 11 bases, with 17 bases lying between them. The CDR3 here is CASSESVRSTPLHF. CDR3 sequence (DNA): TGTGCCAGCAGCGAGAGTGTCCGATCCACACCCCTCCACTTT.

The table lists this clonotype with a few counts. This chain connects TRBV20-1 to TRBJ1-6, with 9 bases fitting TRBD1. There are 13 residues in the CDR3. The germline CDR1 and CDR2 sequences are DFQATT and SNEGSKA (reference sequence). J lost 8 bases, V lost 6 bases, and 5 bases had no gene match. CDR3 amino acids: CSAGDRVDSPLHF. DNA for the CDR3: TGCAGTGCGGGGGACAGGGTTGATTCACCCCTCCACTTT.

A few counts support this clonotype. V and J are TRBV5-1 and TRBJ2-5, with D perhaps TRBD1 or TRBD2 (5 bases each). Trimming stripped 5 bases from V and 5 bases from J, with 16 bases between. The germline V gene encodes CDR1 SGHRS and CDR2 YFSETQ. The CDR3 totals 14 residues. Here the CDR3 DNA reads TGCGCCAGCAGTCCCCGGGGTGGGGCGGAGACCCAGTACTTC. It yields the protein CASSPRGGAETQYF.

The J gene is TRBJ2-5, the V gene TRBV15, with D tentatively TRBD2 (5 bases). The CDR3 covers 12 residues. Germline V gene sequence: CDR1 LNHNV, CDR2 YYDKDF (reference sequence). V was trimmed by 1 base and J by 9 bases, leaving 9 bases between them. CDR3 sequence: CATSRALEAQYF. As DNA, the CDR3 is TGTGCCACCAGCAGAGCCCTGGAGGCCCAGTACTTC.

The chain combines TRBV6-1 with TRBJ1-6, with no clear D. Germline V lookup: CDR1 MNHNS, CDR2 SASEGT. The V and J ends lost 2 bases and 6 bases respectively, with 8 bases between them. This CDR3 comprises 14 residues. CDR3 coding DNA: TGTGCCAGCAGTGAATTTTGGAGTAATTCACCCCTCCACTTT. Protein: CASSEFWSNSPLHF.

This clonotype showed up just a few times. The J gene is TRBJ1-2, the V gene TRBV20-1; D may be TRBD1 (6 bases). The germline CDR1 and CDR2 sequences are DFQATT and SNEGSKA (reference sequence). V was pared by 3 bases and J by 6 bases, with 14 bases between. The CDR3 spans 13 residues. The CDR3 spells CSASGGAENGYTF. The CDR3 DNA reads TGCAGTGCTAGCGGGGGGGCAGAGAATGGCTACACCTTC.

The chain uses TRBV5-1 and TRBJ2-3; 7 bases are a match to TRBD1. Germline V gives CDR1 SGHRS, CDR2 YFSETQ. V shed 4 bases and J 1 base; nucleotides not matched to a gene: 6. The CDR3 consists of 15 residues. The CDR3 loop is CASSRMDRRTDTQYF. The CDR3 bases are TGCGCCAGCAGCAGGATGGACAGGCGCACAGATACGCAGTATTTT.

The chain has TRBV20-1 and TRBJ2-7; D possibly uses TRBD1 or TRBD2 (6 bases each). V was clipped by 5 bases and J by 4 bases, with 18 bases between them. This CDR3 is built from 14 residues. Germline V lookup: CDR1 DFQATT, CDR2 SNEGSKA (reference sequence). The CDR3 nucleotides read TGCAGTGCTGTGCGAGGGGGGTTGGGGTACGAGCAGTACTTC. It is translated as CSAVRGGLGYEQYF.